This is a list of T cell receptor beta chains from one sample in a study of T cells after yellow fever vaccination. TCRdb re-called the 5' RACE reads through MiXCR, storing one row per CDR3 protein. The table has 620,000 or so distinct CDR3 sequences, roughly an eighth seen once. The specimen was PBMCs, collected on the day of the yellow fever booster vaccination. The receptors derive from a man younger than 45 who received the YFV17D yellow fever vaccine. The CDR3 runs from the conserved cysteine through the conserved F or W. D genes are given only for firm matches. Only part of the rows carry a size: once, few, many, or a class if the clone is expanded.

cdr3_aa cdr3_nt clone_size j_call v_call d_call
CASSYNFRGFNEQFF TGTGCCAGCAGCTATAATTTCCGAGGATTCAATGAGCAGTTCTTC - TRBJ2-1 TRBV7-2 -
CSATGLAFDTQYF TGCAGTGCTACGGGACTAGCATTTGATACGCAGTATTTT many TRBJ2-3 TRBV20-1 TRBD2
CASSLAGFDEQYF TGTGCCAGCAGCTTAGCAGGGTTCGACGAGCAGTACTTC - TRBJ2-7 TRBV7-2 -
CSARGTGSGISISSYNEQFF TGCAGTGCTAGGGGGACTGGTAGCGGGATTTCCATTTCCTCCTACAATGAGCAGTTCTTC - TRBJ2-1 TRBV20-1 TRBD2
CASSFGTFYEEQYF TGTGCCAGCAGTTTTGGGACATTTTACGAAGAGCAGTACTTC many TRBJ2-7 TRBV12-3/TRBV12-4 -
CASSRTGTNEKLFF TGTGCCAGCAGCCGGACGGGAACTAATGAAAAACTGTTTTTT - TRBJ1-4 TRBV7-9 -
CASSWVEGAKNIQYF TGCGCCAGCAGCTGGGTGGAGGGAGCCAAAAACATTCAGTACTTC - TRBJ2-4 TRBV5-1 -
CSASWSSGRANTQYF TGCAGTGCTAGTTGGTCTAGCGGGAGGGCTAATACGCAGTATTTT few TRBJ2-3 TRBV20-1 TRBD2
CASSLNPATSGLGKQYF TGTGCCAGCAGCTTAAATCCTGCGACTAGCGGTCTGGGCAAGCAGTACTTC many TRBJ2-7 TRBV11-2 TRBD2
CASRLTSGRAKETQYF TGTGCCAGCAGACTAACTAGCGGGAGGGCAAAAGAGACCCAGTACTTC - TRBJ2-5 TRBV6-1 TRBD2
CASRPPGQALHEQFF TGCGCCAGCAGGCCCCCGGGACAGGCGCTTCATGAGCAGTTCTTC few TRBJ2-1 TRBV5-1 TRBD1
CSAHRTSGKGTDTQYF TGCAGTGCCCACCGGACTAGCGGAAAAGGCACAGATACGCAGTATTTT - TRBJ2-3 TRBV20-1 TRBD2
CASSSGISGANVLTF TGTGCCAGCAGCTCGGGGATCTCTGGGGCCAACGTCCTGACTTTC once TRBJ2-6 TRBV7-9 -
CSATGVDNQPQHF TGCAGTGCTACAGGAGTGGACAATCAGCCCCAGCATTTT - TRBJ1-5 TRBV20-1 -
CASSETGELFF TGTGCCAGCAGCGAGACTGGGGAGCTGTTTTTT - TRBJ2-2 TRBV9 -
CASSFLGVRETQYF TGTGCCAGCAGTTTTCTCGGGGTTCGAGAGACCCAGTACTTC - TRBJ2-5 TRBV27 -
CPSSPRPDNSEQYF TGTCCCAGCAGCCCCCGGCCGGACAACTCCGAGCAGTACTTC - TRBJ2-7 TRBV11-2 -
CASSLARLSGNTIYF TGTGCCAGCAGCTTAGCCCGGTTGTCTGGAAACACCATATATTTT few TRBJ1-3 TRBV7-2 -
CASSWLAREGTQYF TGTGCCAGCAGCTGGTTGGCCCGGGAGGGTACGCAGTATTTT - TRBJ2-3 TRBV9 TRBD2
CSGKKGLVNSPLHF TGCAGTGGCAAGAAGGGTCTGGTGAATTCACCCCTCCACTTT few TRBJ1-6 TRBV20-1 -
CASSLSNPSPTRSWGTQYF TGTGCCAGCAGTTTATCCAACCCCTCCCCGACGCGGTCCTGGGGTACGCAGTATTTT - TRBJ2-3 TRBV6-5 -
CASAFSYEQYF TGTGCCAGCGCGTTTTCCTACGAGCAGTACTTC - TRBJ2-7 TRBV25-1 -
CATDDGGYNEQFF TGTGCCACCGATGATGGGGGTTACAATGAGCAGTTCTTC - TRBJ2-1 TRBV24-1 -
CSAGELAGNEQFF TGCAGCGCCGGGGAACTAGCGGGGAATGAGCAGTTCTTC few TRBJ2-1 TRBV29-1 TRBD2
CSAKRTTNEKLFF TGCAGTGCCAAAAGGACAACTAATGAAAAACTGTTTTTT - TRBJ1-4 TRBV20-1 -
CSAYPGRFNTEAFF TGCAGTGCTTACCCGGGGAGATTTAACACTGAAGCTTTCTTT - TRBJ1-1 TRBV20-1 -
CSAYDRGLTYEQYF TGCAGTGCCTACGACAGGGGGTTAACCTACGAGCAGTACTTC - TRBJ2-7 TRBV20-1 TRBD1
CASRKAGVGTDTQYF TGCGCCAGCAGAAAAGCGGGAGTGGGCACAGATACGCAGTATTTT few TRBJ2-3 TRBV5-1 TRBD2
CASSLEELTLTVTDTQYF TGTGCCAGCAGCTTAGAGGAGCTAACCCTAACCGTCACAGATACGCAGTATTTT - TRBJ2-3 TRBV11-2 -
CSALLSGARNTEAFF TGCAGTGCCCTCTTGTCGGGGGCCCGGAACACTGAAGCTTTCTTT few TRBJ1-1 TRBV20-1 -
CASSFTGVNTEAFF TGTGCCAGCAGTTTCACAGGTGTGAACACTGAAGCTTTCTTT - TRBJ1-1 TRBV28 -
CSARLAGGLLAKNIQYF TGCAGTGCAAGACTAGCGGGAGGACTTCTAGCCAAAAACATTCAGTACTTC - TRBJ2-4 TRBV20-1 TRBD2
CAISESNLNEQFF TGTGCCATCAGTGAGTCGAACCTAAATGAGCAGTTCTTC many TRBJ2-1 TRBV10-3 -
CASSEIEHLNEQFF TGTGCCAGCAGTGAAATAGAACACCTCAATGAGCAGTTCTTC - TRBJ2-1 TRBV25-1 -
CASSRTSGSLYGTQYF TGTGCCAGCAGTCGTACTAGCGGGAGTTTGTATGGTACGCAGTATTTT - TRBJ2-3 TRBV6-1 TRBD2
CSARLPGNPTDTQYF TGCAGTGCTAGACTCCCGGGAAACCCCACAGATACGCAGTATTTT - TRBJ2-3 TRBV20-1 -
CASSLDGRWQFF TGTGCCAGCAGCTTAGATGGCAGGTGGCAGTTCTTC few TRBJ2-1 TRBV7-2 -
CASSWGLAGSSAGAEQYF TGTGCCAGCAGCTGGGGACTAGCGGGCTCCTCCGCCGGGGCCGAGCAGTACTTC - TRBJ2-7 TRBV5-5 TRBD2
CSGNRGQETQYF TGCAGTGGGAACAGGGGGCAAGAGACCCAGTACTTC many TRBJ2-5 TRBV20-1 TRBD1
CASSLSYRTLNTGELFF TGTGCCAGCAGTTTATCCTATCGGACTTTGAACACCGGGGAGCTGTTTTTT few TRBJ2-2 TRBV12-3/TRBV12-4 -
CSGNVGTDTQYF TGCAGCGGAAACGTGGGAACAGATACGCAGTATTTT - TRBJ2-3 TRBV29-1 -
CASSGTGENIQYF TGTGCCAGCAGCGGGACAGGGGAGAACATTCAGTACTTC - TRBJ2-4 TRBV5-6 TRBD1
CASSLELAVSSYEQYF TGTGCCAGCAGCTTAGAACTGGCAGTCAGCTCCTACGAGCAGTACTTC few TRBJ2-7 TRBV7-8 -
CSVRPSYNEQFF TGCAGCGTACGACCATCCTACAATGAGCAGTTCTTC few TRBJ2-1 TRBV29-1 -
CASSFSGTGAGNTIYF TGTGCCAGCAGCTTTTCGGGGACAGGGGCTGGAAACACCATATATTTT few TRBJ1-3 TRBV7-2 TRBD1